Listed below are T cell receptor beta chains from one sample, sequenced in a study of PD-1 blockade in mismatch repair-deficient tumors. Only in-frame clones appear in the TCRdb table, and some are missing; sequencing was by immunoSEQ multiplex PCR. The repertoire includes about 40,000 clones, 70% to 80% of them detected once, and approximately 22% sits in the top ten. The specimen comprised peripheral blood, sampled 4 weeks after starting pembrolizumab. The receptors here all came from an adult with mismatch repair-deficient cancer. Each CDR3 is given with its conserved first and last residue. D genes are given only for firm matches. Size tells how often a clone was seen (once, few, many) or the class of an expanded clone, and some rows leave it out.

d_call	clone_size	j_call	v_call	cdr3_aa	cdr3_nt
TRBD2	.	TRBJ2-7	TRBV29-1	CSVELTSGTGGQYF	TGCAGCGTTGAACTGACTAGCGGGACGGGGGGGCAGTACTTC
.	.	TRBJ2-2	TRBV28	CASSWIDTGELFF	TGTGCCAGCAGTTGGATCGATACCGGGGAGCTGTTTTTT
TRBD2	.	TRBJ2-5	TRBV13	CASSIGLAGETQYF	TGTGCCAGCAGCATCGGACTAGCCGGAGAGACCCAGTACTTC
.	.	TRBJ2-7	TRBV7-6	CASSGGTLNRGCMGLYTYEQYF	TGTGCCAGCAGCGGGGGGACCCTTAATCGGGGATGCATGGGTCTTTATACCTACGAGCAGTACTTC
.	.	TRBJ2-1	TRBV18	CASSPPSSRRTYNEQFF	TGTGCCAGCTCACCACCGTCGAGCCGAAGGACCTACAATGAGCAGTTCTTC
.	.	TRBJ2-7	TRBV15	CATSRDRLALHEQYF	TGTGCCACCAGCAGAGATCGGCTAGCGTTACACGAGCAGTACTTC
.	.	TRBJ2-1	TRBV10-3	CAIREAGYEQFF	TGTGCCATCAGAGAGGCGGGGTATGAGCAGTTCTTC
.	.	TRBJ2-7	TRBV5-6	CASSRAYEQYF	TGTGCCAGCAGCCGTGCCTACGAGCAGTACTTC
TRBD1	.	TRBJ2-5	TRBV18	CASSPGQGRETQYF	TGTGCCAGCTCACCGGGACAGGGAAGAGAGACCCAGTACTTC
.	.	TRBJ2-7	TRBV25-1	CASSDAAHYTYEQYF	TGTGCCAGCAGTGATGCGGCGCATTACACCTACGAGCAGTACTTC
.	.	TRBJ2-1	TRBV7-9	CASSLEVARNNEQFF	TGTGCCAGCAGCTTAGAGGTTGCCCGGAACAATGAGCAGTTCTTC
.	.	TRBJ2-7	TRBV4-2	CASSQGGGSYEQYF	TGTGCCAGCAGCCAAGGTGGAGGCTCCTACGAGCAGTACTTC
.	once	TRBJ2-1	TRBV6-5	CASSSPEWGQFF	TGTGCCAGCAGTTCCCCCGAGTGGGGACAGTTCTTC
.	.	TRBJ1-1	TRBV30	CAWSVGRGEAFF	TGTGCCTGGAGTGTAGGTCGGGGTGAAGCTTTCTTT
.	once	TRBJ1-1	TRBV13	CASSFVGGAHASMNTEAFF	TGTGCCAGCAGCTTTGTAGGGGGGGCACATGCGTCAATGAACACTGAAGCTTTCTTT
.	.	TRBJ2-1	TRBV5-6	CASSVGISYNEQFF	TGTGCCAGCAGCGTCGGGATCTCCTACAATGAGCAGTTCTTC
TRBD1	.	TRBJ1-5	TRBV2	CASRGDRGLEPQHF	TGTGCCAGCAGGGGGGACAGGGGGCTTGAGCCCCAGCATTTT
.	.	TRBJ2-5	TRBV27	CASSYQGGDKTQYF	TGTGCCAGCAGTTACCAGGGGGGCGATAAGACCCAGTACTTC
.	.	TRBJ2-1	TRBV30	CAWSVKGGALNNEQFF	TGTGCCTGGAGTGTAAAGGGGGGGGCGCTTAACAATGAGCAGTTCTTC
TRBD1	.	TRBJ2-7	TRBV11-3	CASSPTGQGSYEQYF	TGTGCCAGCAGCCCAACGGGACAGGGGTCCTACGAGCAGTACTTC